One and the same sample provided the 26 T cell receptor beta chains below, sequenced in a study of cytomegalovirus exposure and HLA in healthy donors. PCR primers comprised 60 Vbeta and 13 Jbeta primers. Measured with immunoSEQ multiplex PCR; TCRdb has only the in-frame clones, and not every one. This table holds 100,000 or so clones, 75% found once. Input material: PBMCs. The receptor source for this set is a man between 50 and 59 years old in good health and CMV-seronegative.

There are a few counts of this clone. The chain is built from TRBV7-2 and TRBJ2-1, with 8 nucleotides matching TRBD2. The CDR3 is made up of 15 amino acids. J gave up 7 bases and V 1 base, and 6 bases lay outside the gene matches. CDR1 is SGHTA and CDR2 is FQGNSA in the germline V gene. The CDR3 DNA is TGTGCCAGCAGCTTAGGGCGAGCGGGAGCTAATGAGCAGTTCTTC. Protein product: CASSLGRAGANEQFF.

V is TRBV27 and J is TRBJ1-6, with TRBD1 identical over 8 bases. CDR3 length: 17 residues. CDR1 is MNHEY, CDR2 SMNVEV, per germline (reference sequence). Unmatched junction bases numbered 12, after V lost 3 bases and J lost 8 bases. CDR3 residues: CASSFGRGTGLYSPLHF. The CDR3 coding sequence is TGTGCCAGCAGTTTTGGAAGGGGGACAGGACTTTATTCACCCCTCCACTTT.

The V gene is TRBV28, the J gene TRBJ2-1, with D perhaps TRBD2 (5 bases). This CDR3 spans 18 amino acids. Germline CDR1 reads MDHEN; CDR2 reads SYDVKM. The V and J ends lost 5 bases and 0 bases respectively, with 20 bases between them. The CDR3 here is CASSPIGLGRGSYNEQFF. DNA of the CDR3: TGTGCCAGCAGTCCCATCGGTCTGGGGAGAGGCTCCTACAATGAGCAGTTCTTC.

This chain connects TRBV10-2 to TRBJ1-6, with no clear D. Trimming removed 8 bases at V and 4 bases at J, with 9 bases between. CDR1 is WSHSY and CDR2 is SAAADI in the germline V gene. The CDR3 totals 13 residues. The CDR3 sequence: CASAADYNSPLHF. DNA for the CDR3: TGCGCCAGCGCGGCTGATTATAATTCACCCCTCCACTTT.

In its sample, this clone was seen a few times. J is TRBJ2-7 and V is TRBV2; TRBD2 might be the D (5 bases). The CDR3 length is 11 residues. CDR1 is SNHLY and CDR2 is FYNNEI in the germline V gene. Between the trimmed V and J ends, which lost 7 bases and 9 bases, there was a span of 13 bases. The CDR3 reads CASTERDSQYF. The DNA of the CDR3 is TGTGCCAGCACCGAGAGGGATTCGCAGTACTTC.

The rearrangement uses TRBV6-1 and TRBJ1-2; TRBD1 is a possible D gene (6 bases). CDR3 length equals 14 residues. Trimming left V 5 bases short and J 6 bases short, with 16 bases between. Germline CDR1 reads MNHNS; CDR2 reads SASEGT. CDR3 DNA: TGTGCCAGCAGTTATAGAACAGGGACGGATGGCTACACCTTC. It encodes CASSYRTGTDGYTF.

The rearrangement joins TRBV5-5 to TRBJ2-5; TRBD2 agrees at 9 bases. V lost 1 base to trimming and J lost 5 bases; unmatched junction nucleotides: 6. From germline, CDR1 is SGHKS and CDR2 YYEKEE (reference sequence). The length of the CDR3 is 15 residues. Written as DNA, the CDR3 is TGTGCCAGCAGCTTGCCAGCGGGGGGTTTGGAGACCCAGTACTTC. This translates into CASSLPAGGLETQYF. The whole variable domain, remainder taken from reference TRBV5-5 and TRBJ2-5, is DAGVTQSPTHLIKTRGQQVTLRCSPISGHKSVSWYQQVLGQGPQFIFQYYEKEERGRGNFPDRFSARQFPNYSSELNVNALLLGDSALYLCASSLPAGGLETQYFGPGTRLLVL.

The gene calls are TRBV5-1 and TRBJ2-7; 7 bases map to TRBD2. Trimming removed 4 bases from V and 6 bases from J; junction bases left unmatched: 10. This CDR3 spans 14 amino acids. The germline gives CDR1 SGHRS, CDR2 YFSETQ. The CDR3 spells CASSRGTIFSEQYF. CDR3 DNA sequence: TGCGCCAGCAGCCGCGGGACTATCTTCTCCGAGCAGTACTTC.

This sequence joins TRBV5-1 and TRBJ2-3, with a weak D call TRBD1 (5 bases). CDR3 length: 15 residues. Germline V lookup: CDR1 SGHRS, CDR2 YFSETQ. The germline V and J ends were trimmed by 1 base and 1 base, with 10 bases remaining between them. The CDR3 spells CASSLSRGGTDTQYF. The CDR3 nucleotides read TGCGCCAGCAGCTTGTCTAGGGGTGGCACAGATACGCAGTATTTT.

The chain links TRBV29-1 to TRBJ1-2; 7 positions match TRBD1. This CDR3 spans 11 amino acids. Germline V gives CDR1 SQVTM, CDR2 ANQGSEA. The CDR3 reads CSSNRGDGYTF. The CDR3 bases are TGCTCTTCGAACAGGGGCGACGGCTACACCTTC.

V usage is TRBV30 and J usage is TRBJ1-1; TRBD1 is a possible D gene (5 bases). Germline V gives CDR1 GTSNPN, CDR2 SVGIG (reference sequence). V lost 2 bases and J lost 5, with 9 bases in between. The CDR3 extends over 12 amino acids. CDR3: CAWSLGVTEAFF. The CDR3 DNA reads as TGTGCCTGGAGTCTAGGGGTAACTGAAGCTTTCTTT.

The chain recombines TRBV4-2 with TRBJ2-5; TRBD1 aligns across 11 bases. TRBJ2-7 matches the DNA end more closely, so the J call is doubtful. This CDR3 region has 13 residues. CDR1 LGHNA and CDR2 YNFKEQ come from the germline V gene. The CDR3 sequence: CASSWDRGGEQYF. The CDR3 bases are TGTGCCAGCTCATGGGACAGGGGGGGCGAGCAGTACTTC.

Comments on this clone: At one of its ends the junction is not consistent with the germline gene, which may arise from a read error. Other nucleotide sequences from this sample produce the same CDR3. This chain links TRBV27 with TRBJ2-5; TRBD2 matches 11 bases. The germline V gene has CDR1 MNHEY and CDR2 SMNVEV (reference sequence). CDR3 length: 17 residues. This CDR3 is CASSLSVGTSGTGTQYF. The CDR3 coding sequence is TGCGCCAGCAGTTTATCAGTAGGGACTAGCGGTACGGGGACCCAGTACTTC.

DNA of the CDR3: TGTGCCAGCAGTGAAAGGGGGCAGGGGTACGAGCAGTACTTC. Its protein is CASSERGQGYEQYF. V usage is TRBV6-1 and J usage is TRBJ2-7, with 7 bases lining up with TRBD1. The trim removed 2 bases at V and 4 bases at J, leaving 5 bases unmatched. The CDR3 consists of 14 residues. Germline V gene sequence: CDR1 MNHNS, CDR2 SASEGT.

This chain connects TRBV9 to TRBJ2-7; 9 bases match TRBD1. This CDR3 is built from 14 residues. Germline CDR1 and CDR2: SGDLS and YYNGEE. The J segment lost 5 bases and the V segment lost 1 base, leaving 4 bases of the junction unmatched. The CDR3 spells CASSVTGGRDEQYF. Here the CDR3 DNA reads TGTGCCAGCAGCGTAACAGGGGGCAGGGACGAGCAGTACTTC. Looking up the rest from reference TRBV9 and TRBJ2-7 gives the full variable domain: DSGVTQTPKHLITATGQRVTLRCSPRSGDLSVYWYQQSLDQGLQFLIQYYNGEERAKGNILERFSAQQFPDLHSELNLSSLELGDSALYFCASSVTGGRDEQYFGPGTRLTVT.

The count of this clone is one. The rearrangement uses TRBV7-6 and TRBJ2-1; possibly TRBD1 for D (5 bases). V shed 4 bases and J shed 0 bases, with 10 bases lying between them. Germline assignment: CDR1 SGHVS and CDR2 FNYEAQ. This CDR3 comprises 15 residues. This CDR3 is CASSSATVSYNEQFF. Here the CDR3 DNA reads TGTGCCAGCAGCTCCGCGACAGTCTCCTACAATGAGCAGTTCTTC.

The chain is built from TRBV2 and TRBJ2-5; 7 positions agree with TRBD1. The DNA end is more similar to TRBJ2-7, so the J call may be wrong. The CDR3 runs to 13 residues. Looked up from germline, CDR1 is SNHLY and CDR2 is FYNNEI. Here the CDR3 DNA reads TGTGCCAGCAGTGGACAGGGTACCTACGAGCAGTACTTC. It specifies CASSGQGTYEQYF.

The chain carries TRBV15 and TRBJ1-4, with a weak D call TRBD1 (6 bases). Germline V CDR1 and CDR2: LNHNV, YYDKDF (reference sequence). Trimming shortened V by 8 bases and J by 0 bases, and 13 bases separated the two germline ends. The CDR3 covers 15 residues. CDR3 nucleotide sequence: TGTGCCACCCGGGGACACCTGGCAACTAATGAAAAACTGTTTTTT. Translating gives CATRGHLATNEKLFF.

This chain joins TRBV18 and TRBJ2-3, with D perhaps TRBD1 (5 bases). This CDR3 contains 15 residues. Trimming stripped 3 bases from V and 2 bases from J, with 12 bases between. Germline CDR1 and CDR2: KGHSH and LQKENI. The CDR3: CASSPRQKDTDTQYF. The CDR3 nucleotides are TGTGCCAGCTCACCCCGACAGAAGGACACAGATACGCAGTATTTT.

This chain links TRBV7-2 with TRBJ2-2; D remains unclear. The CDR3 is 13 amino acids. CDR1 and CDR2 (germline): SGHTA, FQGNSA. Trimming took off 1 base at V and 7 bases at J, with 7 bases between the two ends. In DNA, the CDR3 is TGTGCCAGCAGCTTAGGGTTCGGCGGGGAGCTGTTTTTT. This codes for CASSLGFGGELFF.

The rearrangement uses TRBV5-1 and TRBJ1-2; possibly TRBD1 for D (6 bases). The CDR3 loop spans 16 amino acids. Germline V CDR1 and CDR2: SGHRS, YFSETQ. The V end was cut by 1 base, the J end by 1 base, with 14 bases between. In DNA, the CDR3 is TGCGCCAGCAGCTTGCAGGACAGCCTTTTTAACTATGGCTACACCTTC. It specifies CASSLQDSLFNYGYTF.

The gene calls are TRBV7-8 and TRBJ2-2; 8 bases align to TRBD2. V lost 11 bases to trimming and J lost 2 bases; unmatched junction nucleotides: 10. This CDR3 has 15 residues. Looked up from germline, CDR1 is SGHVS and CDR2 is FQNEAQ. CDR3 sequence reads: CARGASGGNTGELFF. CDR3 nucleotides: TGTGCCCGAGGCGCCAGCGGGGGTAACACCGGGGAGCTGTTTTTT.

V is TRBV29-1 and J is TRBJ1-6, with a tentative D call TRBD1 (5 bases). The CDR3 spans 14 residues. V was trimmed by 2 bases and J by 10 bases, leaving 15 bases between them. Germline values: CDR1 SQVTM, CDR2 ANQGSEA. DNA for the CDR3: TGCAGCGTTGAATTAGCAGGGCAAGAATCACCCCTCCACTTT. Protein sequence: CSVELAGQESPLHF.

The chain is built from TRBV7-8 and TRBJ2-2; maybe TRBD2 (5 bases). Germline lookup yields CDR1 SGHVS and CDR2 FQNEAQ. The CDR3 runs 16 residues. The V gene lost 4 bases and the J gene lost 1 base, with 13 bases spanning the gap. CDR3: CASSYRLQRNTGELFF. DNA for the CDR3: TGTGCCAGCAGCTACAGACTACAGAGGAACACCGGGGAGCTGTTTTTT.

The chain recombines TRBV25-1 with TRBJ2-1; the D gene is possibly TRBD1 (5 bases). This CDR3 comprises 15 residues. V shed 2 bases and J shed 8 bases, with 16 bases lying between them. Germline V gene lookup returns CDR1 MGHDK and CDR2 SYGVNS. In DNA, the CDR3 is TGTGCCAGCAGTGAAAGAAGGGCAGGGAAGGATGAGCAGTTCTTC. Its protein product is CASSERRAGKDEQFF.

The V gene is TRBV28, the J gene TRBJ1-3; perhaps TRBD1 as D (5 bases). V was trimmed by 4 bases and J by 0 bases, leaving 22 bases between them. The CDR3 loop spans 19 amino acids. The V gene's germline CDR1 is MDHEN and CDR2 SYDVKM. CDR3 nucleotides: TGTGCCAGCAGTTCCAGTTTCGGGTCAGGGATCAACTCTGGAAACACCATATATTTT. Protein: CASSSSFGSGINSGNTIYF.